A selection of T cell receptor beta chains follows, all from one sample in a study of blood T cell repertoires in COVID-19. The data were produced by immunoSEQ multiplex PCR, yet TCRdb's version contains in-frame clones alone and is incomplete. The repertoire consists of 160,000 or so clones, with 75% to 80% occurring once and the leading ten covering roughly 13%. Input material: peripheral blood. These receptors were obtained from a woman of 80 years or more with acute or convalescent COVID-19. Each CDR3 is given with its conserved first and last residue. Fields, in order: J gene, V gene, clone size, D gene, CDR3 DNA, CDR3 protein. D genes are given only for firm matches. Size values are once, few and many counts, or a class for expanded clones, and some rows have none.

j_call: TRBJ1-5
v_call: TRBV18
clone_size: -
d_call: -
cdr3_nt: TGTGCCAGCTCACCCCCCCCAGGTGGCAATCAGCCCCAGCATTTT
cdr3_aa: CASSPPPGGNQPQHF

j_call: TRBJ1-5
v_call: TRBV27
clone_size: -
d_call: -
cdr3_nt: TGTGCCAGCAGTTACCGGCGAGGCCTACATCAGCCCCAGCATTTT
cdr3_aa: CASSYRRGLHQPQHF

j_call: TRBJ1-2
v_call: TRBV6-5
clone_size: -
d_call: TRBD1
cdr3_nt: TGTGCCAGCAGTTTCACCGGGACAGCTAACTATGGCTACACCTTC
cdr3_aa: CASSFTGTANYGYTF

j_call: TRBJ1-2
v_call: TRBV27
clone_size: -
d_call: TRBD1
cdr3_nt: TGTGCCAGCCAGAAGTCGACAGGGGCCGACGGCTATGGCTACACCTTC
cdr3_aa: CASQKSTGADGYGYTF

j_call: TRBJ1-1
v_call: TRBV18
clone_size: -
d_call: TRBD1
cdr3_nt: TGTGCCAGCTCACCCGGACAGGGAAGGTTCACTGAAGCTTTCTTT
cdr3_aa: CASSPGQGRFTEAFF

j_call: TRBJ2-3
v_call: TRBV5-1
clone_size: -
d_call: TRBD2
cdr3_nt: TGCGCCAGCAGCTTGGAAGGGGCGGGGGTCACAGATACGCAGTATTTT
cdr3_aa: CASSLEGAGVTDTQYF

j_call: TRBJ2-7
v_call: TRBV2
clone_size: -
d_call: TRBD1
cdr3_nt: TGTGCCAGCATCCCCAATGCGGACAGGGGCTACGAGCAGTACTTC
cdr3_aa: CASIPNADRGYEQYF

j_call: TRBJ2-3
v_call: TRBV5-1
clone_size: -
d_call: TRBD2
cdr3_nt: TGCGCCAGCAGCTCTGTCGGCGGGGGGGCAAGAACAGATACGCAGTATTTT
cdr3_aa: CASSSVGGGARTDTQYF

j_call: TRBJ1-1
v_call: TRBV2
clone_size: many
d_call: -
cdr3_nt: TGTGCCAGGACGACAGGCGAGGCGACTGAAGCTTTCTTT
cdr3_aa: CARTTGEATEAFF

j_call: TRBJ2-1
v_call: TRBV11-2
clone_size: -
d_call: -
cdr3_nt: TGTGCCAGCAGCTTAGCCACTAGGCTTAAATACAATGAGCAGTTCTTC
cdr3_aa: CASSLATRLKYNEQFF

j_call: TRBJ2-7
v_call: TRBV7-6
clone_size: -
d_call: TRBD2
cdr3_nt: TGTGCCAGCAGCATTCAAGGACTAGCGGGAGTCGCCGAGCAGTACTTC
cdr3_aa: CASSIQGLAGVAEQYF

j_call: TRBJ2-5
v_call: TRBV2
clone_size: -
d_call: TRBD2
cdr3_nt: TGTGCCAGCAGTGAAGCGCTTAGCGGGGGGGCAGAGACCCAGTACTTC
cdr3_aa: CASSEALSGGAETQYF

j_call: TRBJ1-2
v_call: TRBV28
clone_size: once
d_call: -
cdr3_nt: TGTGCCAGCAAGATTGACAGTCGGGGCTACACCTTC
cdr3_aa: CASKIDSRGYTF

j_call: TRBJ2-3
v_call: TRBV3-1/TRBV3-2
clone_size: once
d_call: TRBD2
cdr3_nt: TGTGCCAGCAGCCCCCGTAGCGGGAGGTTTGATACGCAGTATTTT
cdr3_aa: CASSPRSGRFDTQYF

j_call: TRBJ1-3
v_call: TRBV5-1
clone_size: -
d_call: TRBD1
cdr3_nt: TGCGCCAGCAGCTTGGCCACAGGGGGAGGTGGAAACACCATATATTTT
cdr3_aa: CASSLATGGGGNTIYF

j_call: TRBJ2-7
v_call: TRBV7-3
clone_size: -
d_call: -
cdr3_nt: TGTGCCAGCAGCCCAGGGGTATTCCCCTACGAGCAGTACTTC
cdr3_aa: CASSPGVFPYEQYF

j_call: TRBJ2-1
v_call: TRBV5-8
clone_size: -
d_call: TRBD1
cdr3_nt: TGTGCCAGCAGCTCCAGACAGGGGCGAGCAAATGAGCAGTTCTTC
cdr3_aa: CASSSRQGRANEQFF

j_call: TRBJ1-6
v_call: TRBV7-2
clone_size: -
d_call: TRBD1
cdr3_nt: TGTGCCAGCAGCCTCCAGGGGGCGGGGAATTCACCCCTCCACTTT
cdr3_aa: CASSLQGAGNSPLHF

j_call: TRBJ1-2
v_call: TRBV11-2
clone_size: -
d_call: -
cdr3_nt: TGTGCCAGCAGCTTAGAAGGGGGAGGCTACACCTTC
cdr3_aa: CASSLEGGGYTF

j_call: TRBJ1-1
v_call: TRBV5-1
clone_size: -
d_call: -
cdr3_nt: TGCGCCAGCAGCTCCACACCTAACACTGAAGCTTTCTTT
cdr3_aa: CASSSTPNTEAFF

j_call: TRBJ1-6
v_call: TRBV19
clone_size: few
d_call: TRBD1
cdr3_nt: TGTGCCAGTAGTATAACATCCGGGACAGGGAGAAAAAGATTCTTATCACCCCTCCACTTT
cdr3_aa: CASSITSGTGRKRFLSPLHF

j_call: TRBJ2-1
v_call: TRBV27
clone_size: -
d_call: TRBD1
cdr3_nt: TGTGCCAGCAGTTCAGGGGGCTCCTACAATGAGCAGTTCTTC
cdr3_aa: CASSSGGSYNEQFF

j_call: TRBJ1-1
v_call: TRBV6-5
clone_size: -
d_call: TRBD1
cdr3_nt: TGTGCCAGCAGCCGGGACAGGGGAAACACTGAAGCTTTCTTT
cdr3_aa: CASSRDRGNTEAFF

j_call: TRBJ2-3
v_call: TRBV24-1
clone_size: -
d_call: TRBD1
cdr3_nt: TGTGCCACCAGTGGAACCGGGACAGGAAGCACAGATACGCAGTATTTT
cdr3_aa: CATSGTGTGSTDTQYF

j_call: TRBJ1-1
v_call: TRBV9
clone_size: -
d_call: TRBD1
cdr3_nt: TGTGCCAGCAGCGAGGGACAGGGGGCCACTGAAGCTTTCTTT
cdr3_aa: CASSEGQGATEAFF

j_call: TRBJ1-2
v_call: TRBV7-3
clone_size: -
d_call: TRBD1
cdr3_nt: TGTGCCAGCAGCTACTCCGGGACAGGGAACTATGGCTACACCTTC
cdr3_aa: CASSYSGTGNYGYTF

j_call: TRBJ2-1
v_call: TRBV5-3
clone_size: once
d_call: -
cdr3_nt: TGTGCCAGAAGGGCCGGGACTCCCCCGAAAGGGGAGCAGTTCTTC
cdr3_aa: CARRAGTPPKGEQFF

j_call: TRBJ2-7
v_call: TRBV13
clone_size: -
d_call: TRBD2
cdr3_nt: TGTGCCAGCAGCTTAAGCGGGAGGGCCGGGGTCGAGCAGTACTTC
cdr3_aa: CASSLSGRAGVEQYF

j_call: TRBJ1-2
v_call: TRBV7-2
clone_size: -
d_call: -
cdr3_nt: TGTGCCAGCAGCTTATCCCCGCAGGTCTATGGCTACACCTTC
cdr3_aa: CASSLSPQVYGYTF

j_call: TRBJ2-7
v_call: TRBV6-2/TRBV6-3
clone_size: few
d_call: -
cdr3_nt: TGTGCCAGCAGTTTCACTAGCTACGAGCAGTACTTC
cdr3_aa: CASSFTSYEQYF

j_call: TRBJ2-7
v_call: TRBV6-6
clone_size: -
d_call: TRBD2
cdr3_nt: TGTGCCAGCACCTTAGCGGGAGGTCACAACTCCTACGAGCAGTACTTC
cdr3_aa: CASTLAGGHNSYEQYF

j_call: TRBJ2-7
v_call: TRBV20-1
clone_size: -
d_call: -
cdr3_nt: TGCAGTGCTAGTTCGAGCCTACACGAGCAGTACTTC
cdr3_aa: CSASSSLHEQYF

j_call: TRBJ2-7
v_call: TRBV5-1
clone_size: once
d_call: TRBD2
cdr3_nt: TGCGCCAGCAGCCAGACTAGCGGGGGGCTCTACGAGCAGTACTTC
cdr3_aa: CASSQTSGGLYEQYF

j_call: TRBJ2-2
v_call: TRBV19
clone_size: -
d_call: -
cdr3_nt: TGTGCCAGTAGTATCCTTCCCTCGAGTACCGGGGAGCTGTTTTTT
cdr3_aa: CASSILPSSTGELFF

j_call: TRBJ1-5
v_call: TRBV4-1
clone_size: few
d_call: -
cdr3_nt: TGCGCCAGCAGCCGGGACAACAATCAGCCCCAGCATTTT
cdr3_aa: CASSRDNNQPQHF

j_call: TRBJ2-3
v_call: TRBV7-2
clone_size: -
d_call: -
cdr3_nt: TGTGCCAGCAGCTTTTTCGGAGGGCCAGGGACGACAGATACGCAGTATTTT
cdr3_aa: CASSFFGGPGTTDTQYF

j_call: TRBJ1-5
v_call: TRBV6-2/TRBV6-3
clone_size: -
d_call: -
cdr3_nt: TGTGCCAGCAGTTACAGTCGCCCTAACAATCAGCCCCAGCATTTT
cdr3_aa: CASSYSRPNNQPQHF

j_call: TRBJ1-1
v_call: TRBV12-3/TRBV12-4
clone_size: once
d_call: -
cdr3_nt: TGTGCCAGCAGTTTGGCCAGATCGAAAGCTTTCTTT
cdr3_aa: CASSLARSKAFF

j_call: TRBJ2-3
v_call: TRBV27
clone_size: -
d_call: -
cdr3_nt: TGTGCCAGCAGTTCCCTTGGCGGTAGCACAGATACGCAGTATTTT
cdr3_aa: CASSSLGGSTDTQYF

j_call: TRBJ1-2
v_call: TRBV28
clone_size: -
d_call: TRBD1
cdr3_nt: TGTGCCAGCAGCACCGGGACAGGAGCACTCTATGGCTACACCTTC
cdr3_aa: CASSTGTGALYGYTF

j_call: TRBJ1-3
v_call: TRBV7-9
clone_size: -
d_call: -
cdr3_nt: TGTGCCAGCAGTATAGGGCAGGGCTCTGGAAACACCATATATTTT
cdr3_aa: CASSIGQGSGNTIYF

j_call: TRBJ1-6
v_call: TRBV28
clone_size: -
d_call: -
cdr3_nt: TGTGCCAGCAGTTCGACGGGACACTTGGATTCACCCCTCCACTTT
cdr3_aa: CASSSTGHLDSPLHF

j_call: TRBJ1-2
v_call: TRBV3-1/TRBV3-2
clone_size: once
d_call: TRBD1
cdr3_nt: TGTGCCAGCAGCCAAGGGCGGGACAGCAGGTATGGCTACACCTTC
cdr3_aa: CASSQGRDSRYGYTF

j_call: TRBJ2-5
v_call: TRBV5-5
clone_size: -
d_call: TRBD1
cdr3_nt: TGTGCCAGCAGCTTGGCGCCGACAGGGCAAGAGACCCAGTACTTC
cdr3_aa: CASSLAPTGQETQYF

j_call: TRBJ1-1
v_call: TRBV28
clone_size: -
d_call: -
cdr3_nt: TGTGCCAGCATTTCGGGGGGGAAGGGAGCTTTCTTT
cdr3_aa: CASISGGKGAFF

j_call: TRBJ1-1
v_call: TRBV10-1
clone_size: few
d_call: -
cdr3_nt: TGCGCCAGCCGGCGGCAGCGGAACACTGAAGCTTTCTTT
cdr3_aa: CASRRQRNTEAFF

j_call: TRBJ2-1
v_call: TRBV7-9
clone_size: once
d_call: TRBD1
cdr3_nt: TGTGCCAGCAACGATTACGGGACAGGACACAATGAGCAGTTCTTC
cdr3_aa: CASNDYGTGHNEQFF

j_call: TRBJ2-1
v_call: TRBV28
clone_size: -
d_call: TRBD2
cdr3_nt: TGTGCCAGCAGACTTGGGGCGGGAGTGATCTACAATGAGCAGTTCTTC
cdr3_aa: CASRLGAGVIYNEQFF

j_call: TRBJ2-7
v_call: TRBV28
clone_size: -
d_call: -
cdr3_nt: TGTGCCAGCACCCTAGGGCCAGGGGCCGATTCCTCCTACGAGCAGTACTTC
cdr3_aa: CASTLGPGADSSYEQYF

j_call: TRBJ1-1
v_call: TRBV11-2
clone_size: -
d_call: -
cdr3_nt: TGTGCCAGCACCCGGGCCGAGGGCACTGAAGCTTTCTTT
cdr3_aa: CASTRAEGTEAFF

j_call: TRBJ2-7
v_call: TRBV27
clone_size: once
d_call: TRBD2
cdr3_nt: TGTGCCAGCAGTCCGTGGGATAGCGGGACCTTATACGAGCAGTACTTC
cdr3_aa: CASSPWDSGTLYEQYF

j_call: TRBJ1-1
v_call: TRBV28
clone_size: -
d_call: -
cdr3_nt: TGTGCCAGCAGTACGCCGACAGGCTTGAACACTGAAGCTTTCTTT
cdr3_aa: CASSTPTGLNTEAFF

j_call: TRBJ1-1
v_call: TRBV5-1
clone_size: -
d_call: -
cdr3_nt: TGCGCCAGCAGCTTGGGGGCAGGGCTGAGCACTGAAGCTTTCTTT
cdr3_aa: CASSLGAGLSTEAFF

j_call: TRBJ2-3
v_call: TRBV9
clone_size: -
d_call: TRBD2
cdr3_nt: TGTGCCAGCAGCGTGAGCGGGGTTAGCACAGATACGCAGTATTTT
cdr3_aa: CASSVSGVSTDTQYF

j_call: TRBJ1-6
v_call: TRBV12-5
clone_size: few
d_call: -
cdr3_nt: TGTGCTAGTGGTTTGGGAGGGGGATCACCCCTCCACTTT
cdr3_aa: CASGLGGGSPLHF

j_call: TRBJ2-3
v_call: TRBV3-1/TRBV3-2
clone_size: -
d_call: -
cdr3_nt: TGTGCCAGCAGCCAATCCACCCACAGAGATACGCAGTATTTT
cdr3_aa: CASSQSTHRDTQYF

j_call: TRBJ2-5
v_call: TRBV3-1/TRBV3-2
clone_size: -
d_call: TRBD2
cdr3_nt: TGTGCCAGCAGCCAGGGGACTAGCGGGGGGTACCGGGAGACCCAGTACTTC
cdr3_aa: CASSQGTSGGYRETQYF

j_call: TRBJ2-1
v_call: TRBV2
clone_size: -
d_call: TRBD2
cdr3_nt: TGTGCCAGCAGTCGACCGCTAGCGGGGGGATTAAATGAGCAGTTCTTC
cdr3_aa: CASSRPLAGGLNEQFF

j_call: TRBJ2-2
v_call: TRBV6-6
clone_size: -
d_call: TRBD2
cdr3_nt: TGTGCCAGCAGTGGCCTAGCGGGTCCGAACACCGGGGAGCTGTTTTTT
cdr3_aa: CASSGLAGPNTGELFF